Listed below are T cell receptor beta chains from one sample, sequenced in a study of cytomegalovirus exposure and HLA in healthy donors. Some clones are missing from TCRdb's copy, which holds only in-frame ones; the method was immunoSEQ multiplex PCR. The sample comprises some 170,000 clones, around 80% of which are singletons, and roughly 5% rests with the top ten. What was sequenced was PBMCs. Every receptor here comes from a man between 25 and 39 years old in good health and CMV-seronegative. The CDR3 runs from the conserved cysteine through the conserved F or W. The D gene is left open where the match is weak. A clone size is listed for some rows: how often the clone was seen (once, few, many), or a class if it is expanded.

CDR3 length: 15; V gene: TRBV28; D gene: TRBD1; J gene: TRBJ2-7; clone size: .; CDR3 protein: CASTESWTGGDEQYF; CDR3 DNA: TGTGCCAGCACTGAGAGTTGGACAGGGGGCGACGAGCAGTACTTC
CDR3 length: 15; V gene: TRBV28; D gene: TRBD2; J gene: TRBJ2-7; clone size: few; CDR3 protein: CASTLVGGPSYEQYF; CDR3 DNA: TGTGCCAGCACCCTTGTGGGAGGGCCATCCTACGAGCAGTACTTC
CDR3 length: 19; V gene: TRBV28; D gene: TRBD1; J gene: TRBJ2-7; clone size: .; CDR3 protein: CASYPLLTGQGANNYEQYF; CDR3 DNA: TGTGCCAGCTACCCTCTCCTAACGGGACAGGGGGCGAATAACTACGAGCAGTACTTC
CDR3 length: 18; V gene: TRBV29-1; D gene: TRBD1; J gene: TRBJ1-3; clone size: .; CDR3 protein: CSVEKGQGRSRGGNTIYF; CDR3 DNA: TGCAGCGTTGAAAAAGGACAGGGGAGAAGTAGAGGTGGAAACACCATATATTTT
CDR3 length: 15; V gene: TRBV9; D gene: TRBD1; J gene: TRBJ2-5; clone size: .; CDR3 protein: CASSVGTGGKETQYF; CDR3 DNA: TGTGCCAGCAGCGTCGGGACAGGGGGAAAAGAGACCCAGTACTTC
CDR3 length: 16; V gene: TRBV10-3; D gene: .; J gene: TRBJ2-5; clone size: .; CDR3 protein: CAISESLSERQETQYF; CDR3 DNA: TGTGCCATCAGTGAGTCTTTGAGCGAGCGACAAGAGACCCAGTACTTC
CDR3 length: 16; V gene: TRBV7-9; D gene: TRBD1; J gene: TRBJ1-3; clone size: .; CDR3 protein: CASSTARTGAGNTIYF; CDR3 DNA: TGTGCCAGCAGCACGGCCAGGACAGGGGCTGGAAACACCATATATTTT
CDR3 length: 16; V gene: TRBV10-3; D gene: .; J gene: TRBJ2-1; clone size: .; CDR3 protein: CAISESWAGSYNEQFF; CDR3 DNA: TGTGCCATCAGTGAGTCGTGGGCAGGGTCCTACAATGAGCAGTTCTTC
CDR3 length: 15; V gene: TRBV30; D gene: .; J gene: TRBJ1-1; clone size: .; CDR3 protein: CAWSPLRLLNTEAFF; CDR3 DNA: TGTGCCTGGAGTCCCTTACGACTTTTGAACACTGAAGCTTTCTTT
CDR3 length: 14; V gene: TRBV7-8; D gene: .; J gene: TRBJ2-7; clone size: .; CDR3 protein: CASSLGTGTYEQYF; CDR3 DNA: TGTGCCAGCAGCTTAGGAACAGGGACCTACGAGCAGTACTTC
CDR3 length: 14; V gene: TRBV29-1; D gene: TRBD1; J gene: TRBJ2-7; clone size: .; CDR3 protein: CSVVPDRGTNEQYF; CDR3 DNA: TGCAGCGTTGTCCCGGACAGGGGAACGAACGAGCAGTACTTC
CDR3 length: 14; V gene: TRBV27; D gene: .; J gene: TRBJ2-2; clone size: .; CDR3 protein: CASSLSTVGWELFF; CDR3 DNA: TGTGCCAGCAGTTTAAGTACCGTCGGTTGGGAGCTGTTTTTT
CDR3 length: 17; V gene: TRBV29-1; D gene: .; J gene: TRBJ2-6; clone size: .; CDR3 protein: CSVVKGTSSSGANVLTF; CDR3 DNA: TGCAGCGTTGTAAAAGGGACTTCTAGCTCTGGGGCCAACGTCCTGACTTTC
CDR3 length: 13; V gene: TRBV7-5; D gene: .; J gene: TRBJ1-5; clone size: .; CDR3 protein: CVRTTVKGEAQHF; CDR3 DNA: TGTGTCAGAACCACCGTCAAAGGGGAGGCCCAGCATTTT
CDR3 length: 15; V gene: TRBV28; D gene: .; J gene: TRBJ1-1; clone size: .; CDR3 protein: CASSFGGGMNTEAFF; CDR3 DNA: TGTGCCAGCAGTTTCGGGGGGGGCATGAACACTGAAGCTTTCTTT
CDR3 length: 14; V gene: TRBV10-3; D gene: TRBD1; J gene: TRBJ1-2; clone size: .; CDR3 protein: CAIRGQGADYGYTF; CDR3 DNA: TGTGCCATCAGGGGACAGGGGGCTGACTATGGCTACACCTTC
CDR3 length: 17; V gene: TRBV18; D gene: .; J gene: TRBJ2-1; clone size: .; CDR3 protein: CASSPPMRPGHDNEQFF; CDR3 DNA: TGTGCCAGCTCACCACCCATGAGGCCCGGCCACGACAATGAGCAGTTCTTC
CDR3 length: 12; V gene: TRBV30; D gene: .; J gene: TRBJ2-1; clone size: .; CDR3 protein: CAWSSRGNEQFF; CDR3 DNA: TGTGCCTGGAGTTCTCGGGGAAATGAGCAGTTCTTC
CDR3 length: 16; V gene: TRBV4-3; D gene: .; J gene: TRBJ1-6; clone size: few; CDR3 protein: CASSQEEGQASSPLHF; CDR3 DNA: TGCGCCAGCAGCCAAGAGGAGGGGCAGGCAAGCTCACCCCTCCACTTT
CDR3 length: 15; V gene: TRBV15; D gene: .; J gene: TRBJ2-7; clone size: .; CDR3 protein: CATSRSSGVSYEQYF; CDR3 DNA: TGTGCCACCAGCAGATCTTCAGGGGTGTCTTACGAGCAGTACTTC
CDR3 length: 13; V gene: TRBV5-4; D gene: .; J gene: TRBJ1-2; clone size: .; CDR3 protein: CASSLGENYGYTF; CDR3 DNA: TGTGCCAGCAGCTTGGGGGAGAACTATGGCTACACCTTC
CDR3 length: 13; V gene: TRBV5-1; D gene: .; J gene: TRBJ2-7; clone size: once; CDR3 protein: CASSYSGFREQYF; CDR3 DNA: TGCGCCAGCAGCTACTCAGGGTTTCGGGAGCAGTACTTC
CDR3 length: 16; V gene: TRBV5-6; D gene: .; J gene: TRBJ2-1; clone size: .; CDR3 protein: CASSLGALASYNEQFF; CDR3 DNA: TGTGCCAGCAGCTTGGGGGCTCTAGCATCCTACAATGAGCAGTTCTTC
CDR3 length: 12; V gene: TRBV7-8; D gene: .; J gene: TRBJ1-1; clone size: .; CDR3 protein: CASSRRANEAFF; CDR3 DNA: TGTGCCAGCAGCCGGAGGGCAAATGAAGCTTTCTTT
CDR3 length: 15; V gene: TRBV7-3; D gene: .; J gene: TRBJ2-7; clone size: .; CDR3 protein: CASSLPVQGSYEQYF; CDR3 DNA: TGTGCCAGCAGCTTACCCGTTCAGGGATCCTACGAGCAGTACTTC
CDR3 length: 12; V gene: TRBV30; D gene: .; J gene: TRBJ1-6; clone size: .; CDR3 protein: CAWSGGQPPLHF; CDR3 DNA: TGTGCCTGGAGTGGCGGACAGCCACCCCTCCACTTT
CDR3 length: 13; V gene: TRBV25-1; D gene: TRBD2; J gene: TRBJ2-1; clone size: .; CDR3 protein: CASSPGGNNEQFF; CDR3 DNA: TGTGCCAGCAGTCCGGGGGGAAACAATGAGCAGTTCTTC
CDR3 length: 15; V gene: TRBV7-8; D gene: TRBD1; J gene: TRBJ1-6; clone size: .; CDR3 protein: CASSSSGQGASPLHF; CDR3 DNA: TGTGCCAGCAGCTCCTCGGGACAGGGGGCCTCACCCCTCCACTTT
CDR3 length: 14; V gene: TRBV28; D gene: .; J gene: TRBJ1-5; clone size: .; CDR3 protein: CASSAGNSNQPQHF; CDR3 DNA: TGTGCCAGCAGCGCAGGGAATAGCAATCAGCCCCAGCATTTT
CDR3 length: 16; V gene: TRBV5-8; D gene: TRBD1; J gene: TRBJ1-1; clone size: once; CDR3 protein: CASSLNRGQGNTEAFF; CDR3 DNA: TGTGCCAGCAGCTTGAACAGGGGCCAAGGGAACACTGAAGCTTTCTTT
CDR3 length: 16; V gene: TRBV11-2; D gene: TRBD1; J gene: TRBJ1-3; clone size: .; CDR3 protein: CASSVLLGQGGNTIYF; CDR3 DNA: TGTGCCAGCAGCGTACTCTTGGGACAGGGTGGAAACACCATATATTTT
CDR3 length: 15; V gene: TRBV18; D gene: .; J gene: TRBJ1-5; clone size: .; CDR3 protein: CASSPPGGRNQPQHF; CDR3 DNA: TGTGCCAGCTCGCCCCCCGGGGGGCGAAATCAGCCCCAGCATTTT
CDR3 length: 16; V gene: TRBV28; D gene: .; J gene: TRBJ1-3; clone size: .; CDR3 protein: CASSLFSLNSGNTIYF; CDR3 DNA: TGTGCCAGCAGTTTGTTCAGTCTTAACTCTGGAAACACCATATATTTT
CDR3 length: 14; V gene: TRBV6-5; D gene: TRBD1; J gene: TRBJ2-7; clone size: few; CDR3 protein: CASSADRGRGEQYF; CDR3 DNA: TGTGCCAGCAGCGCCGACAGGGGCAGGGGGGAGCAGTACTTC
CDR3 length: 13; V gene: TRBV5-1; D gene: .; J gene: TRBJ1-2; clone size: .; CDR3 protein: CASSLEGGYGYTF; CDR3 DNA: TGCGCCAGCAGCTTGGAGGGAGGGTATGGCTACACCTTC
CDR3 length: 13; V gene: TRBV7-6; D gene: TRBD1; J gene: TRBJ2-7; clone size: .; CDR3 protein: CASSSTGYNEQYF; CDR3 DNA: TGTGCCAGCAGCTCGACAGGGTACAACGAGCAGTACTTC
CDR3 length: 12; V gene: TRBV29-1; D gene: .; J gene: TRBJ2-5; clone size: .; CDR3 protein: CSVWAGQETQYF; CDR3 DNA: TGCAGCGTTTGGGCAGGCCAAGAGACCCAGTACTTC
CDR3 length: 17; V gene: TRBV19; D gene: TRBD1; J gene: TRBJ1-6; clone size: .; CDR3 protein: CASSSRTGSSYNSPLHF; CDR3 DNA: TGTGCCAGTAGTTCCCGGACAGGGAGCTCCTATAATTCACCCCTCCACTTT